This T cell receptor beta chain was captured by sequencing in a study of cytomegalovirus exposure and HLA in healthy donors. Study-level background: The roughly 670 first-cohort repertoires shared a platform with the roughly 120 validation repertoires, as reported in a later analysis.

Study-level results: The authors listed approximately 160 TCR beta chains as cytomegalovirus-associated. Confirmation was obtained in vitro that a few CMV-associated chains are specific for CMV antigens. Reported performance of the classifier showed diagnosis of cytomegalovirus status with high specificity and sensitivity.

Concerning this clone itself: The antigen is undetermined.

Germline-derived CDR1 and CDR2 are SGDLS and YYNGEE. Trimming left V 0 bases short and J 0 bases short, with 9 bases between. The CDR3 is 16 amino acids. Repertoires were generated with immunoSEQ multiplex PCR, while TCRdb's copy carries only in-frame clones and drops some. The data hold roughly 200,000 clones, with 81% observed a single time. The chain combines TRBV9 with TRBJ2-2, with D maybe TRBD1 (6 bases). The receptor was isolated from a woman in her twenties or thirties in good health and CMV-seronegative. The sample was PBMCs. The CDR3 region has the DNA TGTGCCAGCAGCGTAGAAAAGGGGGCGAACACCGGGGAGCTGTTTTTT. Protein sequence: CASSVEKGANTGELFF.